This T cell receptor beta chain originates from a study of T cell responses to AZD1222 COVID-19 vaccine. Study-level findings and limits: Females made up more of the donors, who were largely white British, and clonal diversity may have come out too low. Baseline seropositivity occurred in only a handful of AZD1222 recipients. Within unmutated variant regions lay the reported targets of nearly half of spike-specific TCRs. The peak T cell response came first, and repertoires were sampled only after it.

The method was immunoSEQ multiplex PCR; TCRdb's version includes in-frame clones alone and lacks a portion of them. The profile shows about 170,000 clones, 70% to 90% of them singletons. V lost 5 bases, J lost 2 bases, and 12 bases stayed unmatched. Germline V lookup: CDR1 LNHDA, CDR2 SQIVND (reference sequence). The CDR3 loop spans 18 amino acids. Worth noting for this clone: What it binds is unknown.

The receptor was isolated from an adult in good health. The material was peripheral blood, obtained on day 0 of AZD1222 vaccination. The gene calls are TRBV19 and TRBJ2-2; 9 bases match TRBD2. CDR3 in amino acids: CASSPSGVAGANTGELFF. The CDR3 coding sequence is TGTGCCAGTAGTCCCTCAGGGGTAGCGGGGGCTAACACCGGGGAGCTGTTTTTT.